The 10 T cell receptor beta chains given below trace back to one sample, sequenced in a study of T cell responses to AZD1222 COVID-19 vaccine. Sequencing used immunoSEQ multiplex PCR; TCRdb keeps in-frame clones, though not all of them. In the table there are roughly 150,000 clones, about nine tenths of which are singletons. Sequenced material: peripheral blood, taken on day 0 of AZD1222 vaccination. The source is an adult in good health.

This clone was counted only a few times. In nucleotides, the CDR3 is TGTGCCAGTAGTATATTGTTGGGGAGCGTAAATGAAAAACTGTTTTTT. Translation: CASSILLGSVNEKLFF. The V gene is TRBV19, the J gene TRBJ1-4; D gene ambiguous. Per the germline V gene, CDR1 is LNHDA and CDR2 is SQIVND (reference sequence). The V and J ends lost 2 bases and 5 bases respectively, with 15 bases between them. The length of the CDR3 is 16 residues.

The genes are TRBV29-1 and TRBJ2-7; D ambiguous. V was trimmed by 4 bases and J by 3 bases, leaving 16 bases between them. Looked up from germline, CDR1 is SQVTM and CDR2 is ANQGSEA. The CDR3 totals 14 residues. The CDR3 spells CSVVGGGSIYEQYF. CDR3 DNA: TGCAGCGTTGTGGGCGGCGGCAGCATCTACGAGCAGTACTTC.

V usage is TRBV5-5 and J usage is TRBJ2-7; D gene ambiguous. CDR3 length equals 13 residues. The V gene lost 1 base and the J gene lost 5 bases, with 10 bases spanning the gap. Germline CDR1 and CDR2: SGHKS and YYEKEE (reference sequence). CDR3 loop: CASSLQASHEQYF. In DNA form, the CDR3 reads TGTGCCAGCAGCTTGCAGGCTAGTCACGAGCAGTACTTC.

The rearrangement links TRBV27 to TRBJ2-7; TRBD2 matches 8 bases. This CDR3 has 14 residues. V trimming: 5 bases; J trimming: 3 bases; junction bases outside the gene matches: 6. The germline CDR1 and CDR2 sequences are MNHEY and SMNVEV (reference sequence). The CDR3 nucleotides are TGTGCCAGCAGTCCTCGACTAGCGCTCTACGAGCAGTACTTC. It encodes CASSPRLALYEQYF.

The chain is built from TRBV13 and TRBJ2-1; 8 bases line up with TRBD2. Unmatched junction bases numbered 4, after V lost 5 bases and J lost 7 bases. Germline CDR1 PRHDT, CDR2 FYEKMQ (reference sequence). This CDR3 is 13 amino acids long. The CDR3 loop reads CASSPTSVNEQFF. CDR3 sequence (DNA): TGTGCCAGCAGCCCGACTAGCGTGAATGAGCAGTTCTTC.

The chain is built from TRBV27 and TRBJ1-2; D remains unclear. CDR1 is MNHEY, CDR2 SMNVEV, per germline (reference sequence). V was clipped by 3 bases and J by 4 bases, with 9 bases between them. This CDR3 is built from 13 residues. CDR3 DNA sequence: TGTGCCAGCAGTTTTGAGCGGGGCTATGGCTACACCTTC. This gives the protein CASSFERGYGYTF.

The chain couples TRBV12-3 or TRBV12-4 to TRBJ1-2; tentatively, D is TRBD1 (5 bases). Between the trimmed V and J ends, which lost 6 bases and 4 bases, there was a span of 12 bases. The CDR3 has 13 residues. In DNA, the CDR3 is TGTGCCAGCAGGGGACGGACGATCTATGGCTACACCTTC. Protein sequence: CASRGRTIYGYTF.

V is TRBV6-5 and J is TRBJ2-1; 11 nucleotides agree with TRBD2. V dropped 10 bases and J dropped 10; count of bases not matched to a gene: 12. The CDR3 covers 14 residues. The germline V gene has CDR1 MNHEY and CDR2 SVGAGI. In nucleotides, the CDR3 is TGTGCCACAGGGAGGCTAGCGGGAGGTCGAGAGCAGTTCTTC. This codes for CATGRLAGGREQFF.

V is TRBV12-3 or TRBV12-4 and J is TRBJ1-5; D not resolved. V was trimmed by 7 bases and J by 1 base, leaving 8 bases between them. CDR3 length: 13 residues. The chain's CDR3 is CASNFGSNQPQHF. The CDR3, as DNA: TGTGCCAGCAACTTCGGGAGCAATCAGCCCCAGCATTTT.

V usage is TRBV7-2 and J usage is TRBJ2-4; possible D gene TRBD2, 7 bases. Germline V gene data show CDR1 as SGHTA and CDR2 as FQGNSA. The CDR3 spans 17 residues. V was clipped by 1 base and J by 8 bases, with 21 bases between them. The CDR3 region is CASSLGSSAGARDIQYF. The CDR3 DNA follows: TGTGCCAGCAGCTTAGGGTCCTCGGCGGGGGCGCGGGACATTCAGTACTTC.